The 23 T cell receptor beta chains below were found in one sample sequenced in a study of control samples from healthy donors and cancer patients. Assay: immunoSEQ multiplex PCR; the TCRdb copy retains only in-frame clones and omits some. The sample has approximately 100,000 clones, approximately 86% seen once. Sequenced: blood. The receptors shown here come from a man aged 30 to 45 in good health.

The rearrangement uses TRBV7-3 and TRBJ2-2, with 13 bases lining up with TRBD2. The trim removed 3 bases at V and 0 bases at J, leaving 4 bases unmatched. This CDR3 region has 18 residues. From germline, CDR1 is SGHTA and CDR2 FQGTGA. In DNA, the CDR3 is TGTGCCAGCAGCTTCCGGGGACTAGCGGGGACGAACACCGGGGAGCTGTTTTTT. This translates into CASSFRGLAGTNTGELFF.

The chain combines TRBV7-9 with TRBJ1-1; no firm D call. The CDR3 has 14 residues. Between the trimmed V and J ends, which lost 6 bases and 6 bases, there was a span of 17 bases. From germline, CDR1 is SEHNR and CDR2 FQNEAQ (reference sequence). CDR3 loop: CASRNMGAVPEAFF. DNA of the CDR3: TGTGCCAGCAGGAACATGGGAGCTGTTCCTGAAGCTTTCTTT.

The rearrangement links TRBV18 to TRBJ1-2; tentative D call: TRBD1 (5 bases). CDR1 is KGHSH, CDR2 LQKENI, per germline. CDR3 size: 14 residues. The germline V and J ends were trimmed by 0 bases and 4 bases, with 9 bases remaining between them. CDR3 sequence (DNA): TGTGCCAGCTCACCACCGGGACGGGCCTATGGCTACACCTTC. Translating gives CASSPPGRAYGYTF.

This clone was recorded only once. The chain uses TRBV9 and TRBJ2-7; 7 nucleotides match TRBD1. The J segment lost 10 bases and the V segment lost 4 bases, leaving 8 bases of the junction unmatched. The length of the CDR3 is 12 residues. In germline, CDR1 is SGDLS, CDR2 YYNGEE. The CDR3 protein is CASSITGERQYF. In DNA, the CDR3 is TGTGCCAGCAGCATTACAGGGGAGAGACAGTACTTC.

The chain links TRBV7-2 to TRBJ1-2; D unclear. The CDR3 is 14 amino acids. Germline V gives CDR1 SGHTA, CDR2 FQGNSA. Between the trimmed V and J ends, which lost 1 base and 0 bases, there was a span of 6 bases. The CDR3 DNA reads TGTGCCAGCAGCTTAGTGGGCACTAACTATGGCTACACCTTC. This gives the protein CASSLVGTNYGYTF.

The count of this clone is one. V is TRBV28 and J is TRBJ2-1; D possibly uses TRBD1 or TRBD2 (6 bases each). The germline V gene encodes CDR1 MDHEN and CDR2 SYDVKM. The CDR3 is 15 amino acids. V was clipped by 6 bases and J by 4 bases, with 16 bases between them. CDR3 sequence reads: CASSLWGAGYNEQFF. CDR3 bases: TGTGCCAGCAGCCTTTGGGGGGCCGGGTACAATGAGCAGTTCTTC.

There are a few counts of this clone. V and J are TRBV19 and TRBJ2-7; 9 nucleotides match TRBD2. CDR1 is LNHDA, CDR2 SQIVND, per germline (reference sequence). Trimming took 8 bases from V and 2 from J; bases not matched to a gene: 10. The CDR3 length is 15 residues. CDR3 amino acids: CASGLSGSEAYEQYF. The CDR3 DNA sequence: TGTGCCAGTGGGCTTAGCGGGAGTGAAGCCTACGAGCAGTACTTC.

V is TRBV27 and J is TRBJ1-2; D is uncertain. Trimming cost V 5 bases and J 0 bases, with 13 bases left between them. The CDR3 has 15 residues. Germline CDR1 reads MNHEY; CDR2 reads SMNVEV (reference sequence). In nucleotides, the CDR3 is TGTGCCAGCAGTCCTGGACTCTCCCCTAACTATGGCTACACCTTC. This encodes CASSPGLSPNYGYTF.

The count of this clone is one. The CDR3 DNA is TGTGCCAGCAGCTTAGCTGGAGGGTATGACGAGCAGTACTTC. Its translation is CASSLAGGYDEQYF. The chain links TRBV7-2 to TRBJ2-7; possibly TRBD2 for D (6 bases). V was shortened by 0 bases and J by 5 bases, with 11 bases between the two germline ends. The CDR3 sequence is 14 residues long. The germline gives CDR1 SGHTA, CDR2 FQGNSA.

The chain couples TRBV19 to TRBJ2-3; D might be TRBD2 (5 bases). CDR1 and CDR2 (germline): LNHDA, SQIVND (reference sequence). V lost 5 bases to trimming and J lost 1 base, with 13 bases between them. The length of the CDR3 is 15 residues. The CDR3 coding sequence is TGTGCCAGTAGTTCCGCAGGAGGCCGCACAGATACGCAGTATTTT. Protein sequence: CASSSAGGRTDTQYF.

The chain carries TRBV29-1 and TRBJ1-1; 7 nucleotides line up with TRBD1. The CDR3 is made up of 14 amino acids. V shed 2 bases and J 1 base; nucleotides not matched to a gene: 4. Germline lookup yields CDR1 SQVTM and CDR2 ANQGSEA. DNA of the CDR3: TGCAGCGTTGAAACCCACAGGGGGAACACTGAAGCTTTCTTT. This sequence encodes CSVETHRGNTEAFF.

The gene calls are TRBV19 and TRBJ2-3; 7 bases are shared with TRBD1. This CDR3 has 15 residues. The germline V gene encodes CDR1 LNHDA and CDR2 SQIVND (reference sequence). J was trimmed by 0 bases and V by 11 bases; bases with no gene match: 11. CDR3 sequence reads: CAGKRDSLSTDTQYF. CDR3 nucleotides: TGTGCCGGAAAGAGGGACAGCCTTAGCACAGATACGCAGTATTTT.

The chain uses TRBV7-2 and TRBJ1-4; 9 nucleotides match TRBD1. The ends lost 5 bases at V and 11 bases at J; junction bases unmatched: 6. CDR1 and CDR2 from the germline V gene are SGHTA and FQGNSA. This CDR3 spans 13 amino acids. Here the CDR3 reads CASSQRDREKLFF. CDR3 bases: TGTGCCAGCAGCCAAAGGGACAGGGAGAAACTGTTTTTT.

V usage is TRBV18 and J usage is TRBJ2-7, with D perhaps TRBD1 (6 bases). The CDR3 totals 15 residues. Germline V gene lookup returns CDR1 KGHSH and CDR2 LQKENI. With 2 bases removed from V and 5 bases from J, the gap between germline ends came to 16 bases. CDR3 amino acids: CASSPGDTGKHEQYF. CDR3 DNA: TGTGCCAGCTCACCAGGCGATACAGGGAAACACGAGCAGTACTTC.

This chain connects TRBV11-2 to TRBJ2-2, with TRBD2 matching 12 bases. V was pared by 1 base and J by 7 bases, with 4 bases of the junction left unmatched. This CDR3 has 16 amino acids. CDR1 and CDR2 from the germline V gene are SGHAT and FQNNGV. The CDR3 DNA reads as TGTGCCAGCAGCTTAGCGACTAGCGGGAGTGGCGGGGAGCTGTTTTTT. As protein: CASSLATSGSGGELFF.

The rearrangement links TRBV27 to TRBJ1-3; 8 nucleotides line up with TRBD1. There are 16 residues in the CDR3. Per the germline V gene, CDR1 is MNHEY and CDR2 is SMNVEV (reference sequence). V lost 4 bases, J lost 4 bases, and 9 bases stayed unmatched. The CDR3 sequence: CASSYSGGASGNTIYF. The CDR3, as DNA: TGTGCCAGCAGTTACTCAGGGGGCGCGTCGGGAAACACCATATATTTT.

The chain has TRBV29-1 and TRBJ2-7; the D gene is possibly TRBD2 (7 bases). The CDR3 loop spans 13 amino acids. The germline gives CDR1 SQVTM, CDR2 ANQGSEA. Trimming removed 4 bases from V and 5 bases from J, with 15 bases in between. CDR3 sequence (DNA): TGCAGCGTTGTTCGGGGGGCCGGAGACGAGCAGTACTTC. This sequence encodes CSVVRGAGDEQYF.

J is TRBJ1-2 and V is TRBV5-1; D remains ambiguous. Trimming left V 4 bases short and J 5 bases short, with 9 bases between. Germline V gene data show CDR1 as SGHRS and CDR2 as YFSETQ. This CDR3 is built from 12 residues. The CDR3 protein is CASSEHMYGYTF. In DNA, the CDR3 is TGCGCCAGCAGCGAACACATGTATGGCTACACCTTC. Drawing the rest from reference TRBV5-1 and TRBJ1-2, the complete variable domain is KAGVTQTPRYLIKTRGQQVTLSCSPISGHRSVSWYQQTPGQGLQFLFEYFSETQRNKGNFPGRFSGRQFSNSRSEMNVSTLELGDSALYLCASSEHMYGYTFGSGTRLTVV.

The chain carries TRBV7-2 and TRBJ2-7, with 9 bases identical to TRBD1. After removal of 2 bases from V and 2 bases from J, the junction contained 4 bases not matched to a gene. CDR3 length equals 15 residues. Germline-derived CDR1 and CDR2 are SGHTA and FQGNSA. The CDR3 region is CASSLRDRDPYEQYF. DNA of the CDR3: TGTGCCAGCAGCTTAAGGGACAGGGACCCCTACGAGCAGTACTTC.

This chain joins TRBV7-3 and TRBJ2-1; TRBD1 is a possible D gene (6 bases). Deletions cut 5 bases from V and 0 bases from J, with 17 bases between. The V gene's germline CDR1 is SGHTA and CDR2 FQGTGA. The length of the CDR3 is 17 residues. CDR3 coding DNA: TGTGCCAGCAGCATATCCGGGACACCAAACTCCTACAATGAGCAGTTCTTC. Protein product: CASSISGTPNSYNEQFF.

The chain has TRBV6-5 and TRBJ1-2; D is uncertain. The CDR3 has 15 amino acids. CDR1 is MNHEY, CDR2 SVGAGI, per germline. V gave up 5 bases and J gave up 3 bases, with 16 bases separating them. As DNA, the CDR3 is TGTGCCAGCAGTCCTCAAAAGGACGGAGACTATGGCTACACCTTC. Translating gives CASSPQKDGDYGYTF.

The genes are TRBV30 and TRBJ2-1, with 15 bases matching TRBD2. The CDR3 covers 17 residues. V was clipped by 4 bases and J by 9 bases; unmatched bases: 13. CDR1 and CDR2 (germline): GTSNPN, SVGIG (reference sequence). CDR3 sequence: CAWTGWRTSGRGVEQFF. In nucleotides, the CDR3 is TGTGCCTGGACAGGCTGGCGGACTAGCGGGAGGGGGGTTGAGCAGTTCTTC.

The V call is TRBV27, the J call TRBJ1-1; perhaps TRBD1 as D (5 bases). V was clipped by 10 bases and J by 5 bases, with 17 bases between them. This CDR3 has 13 residues. The germline CDR1 and CDR2 sequences are MNHEY and SMNVEV (reference sequence). This CDR3 is CAIPRGLTTEAFF. Here the CDR3 DNA reads TGTGCCATCCCGAGGGGCCTAACGACTGAAGCTTTCTTT.